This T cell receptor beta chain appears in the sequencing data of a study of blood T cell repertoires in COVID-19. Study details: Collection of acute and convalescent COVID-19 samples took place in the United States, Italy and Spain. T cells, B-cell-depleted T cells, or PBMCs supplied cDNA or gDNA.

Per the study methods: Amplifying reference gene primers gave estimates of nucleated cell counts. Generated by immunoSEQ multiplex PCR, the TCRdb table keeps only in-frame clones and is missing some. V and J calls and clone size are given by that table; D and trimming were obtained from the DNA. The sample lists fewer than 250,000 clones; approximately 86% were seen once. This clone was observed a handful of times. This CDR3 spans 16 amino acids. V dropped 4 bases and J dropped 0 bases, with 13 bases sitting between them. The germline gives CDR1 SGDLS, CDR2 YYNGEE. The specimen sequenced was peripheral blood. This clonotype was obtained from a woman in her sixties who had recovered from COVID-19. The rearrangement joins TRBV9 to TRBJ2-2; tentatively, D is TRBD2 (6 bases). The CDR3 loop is CASSPWGEPNTGELFF. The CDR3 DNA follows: TGTGCCAGCAGCCCCTGGGGGGAACCGAACACCGGGGAGCTGTTTTTT.